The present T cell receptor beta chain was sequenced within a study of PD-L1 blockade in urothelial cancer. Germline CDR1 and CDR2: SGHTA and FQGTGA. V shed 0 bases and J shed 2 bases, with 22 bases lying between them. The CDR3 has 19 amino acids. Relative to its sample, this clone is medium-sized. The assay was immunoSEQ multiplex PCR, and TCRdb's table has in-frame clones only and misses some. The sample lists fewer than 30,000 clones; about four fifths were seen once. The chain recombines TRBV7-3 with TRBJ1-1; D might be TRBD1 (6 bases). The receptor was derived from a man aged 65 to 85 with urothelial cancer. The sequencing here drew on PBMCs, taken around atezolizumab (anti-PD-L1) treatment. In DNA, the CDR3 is TGTGCCAGCAGCTTAACGGAGAGATTCGGGACATGGCCTAACACTGAAGCTTTCTTT. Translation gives CASSLTERFGTWPNTEAFF.